Each of the 20 T cell receptor beta chains below was sequenced from the same sample in a study of Graves' ophthalmopathy and Graves' hyperthyroidism (dated by TCRdb to the late 2010s). For sequencing, an Illumina HiSeq 2000 was employed. For repertoire sequencing, TCR beta CDR3 regions were amplified from RNA transcripts. The first round of RT-PCR was done with HTBI primers and the Qiagen OneStep RT-PCR kit, and was followed by a second round of multiplex PCR, then size selection and purification. The raw public reads went through TCRdb reprocessing: fastp at Q25, MiXCR clone calling, in-frame beta chains kept. For every CDR3 protein sequence, its rows merge into one entry that carries the most common genes and DNA. The sample yields some 48,000 distinct CDR3 sequences; about 50% were counted once. The ten largest clones take up 23% of the sample. The source material was peripheral blood. The source is an adult man with Graves' ophthalmopathy.

This rearrangement joins TRBV6-4 to TRBJ1-6; D call uncertain. Between the trimmed V and J ends, which lost 5 bases and 10 bases, there was a span of 12 bases. The V gene's germline CDR1 is MRHNA and CDR2 SNTAGT. The CDR3 sequence is 13 residues long. This CDR3 reads CASSWETGSPLHF. The CDR3 DNA is TGTGCCAGCAGTTGGGAAACGGGCTCACCCCTCCACTTT.

This clonotype was seen repeatedly, ten times or more. The CDR3 protein is CASPLVPTDTQYF. The CDR3 nucleotides are TGTGCCTCCCCACTAGTACCTACAGATACGCAGTATTTT. The J gene is TRBJ2-3, the V gene TRBV9, with a weak D call TRBD2 (5 bases). This CDR3 has 13 residues. The V end lost 10 bases, the J end lost 3 bases, and 15 bases lay between the germline ends. Looked up from germline, CDR1 is SGDLS and CDR2 is YYNGEE.

A word on this clonotype: Being one base from a much bigger clone, this may be a read error. The missing conserved phenylalanine or tryptophan at the end of this CDR3 makes a read error likely. The chain employs TRBV24-1 and TRBJ1-1; TRBD1 might be the D (6 bases). Germline loops: CDR1 KGHDR, CDR2 SFDVKD. CDR3 length: 13 residues. In nucleotides, the CDR3 is TGTGCCAGCAGTTTACAGGGTCGGGCTGAAGCTTTCTCT. Residues: CASSLQGRAEAFS.

This chain joins TRBV2 and TRBJ2-7, with 14 bases matching TRBD2. The V gene end was trimmed by 6 bases and the J gene end by 2 bases; junction bases not matched to a gene: 6. Per germline, CDR1 SNHLY and CDR2 FYNNEI. The CDR3 has 16 residues. The CDR3 spells CASREETSGGAYEQYF. CDR3 DNA sequence: TGTGCCAGCAGGGAGGAGACTAGCGGGGGGGCCTACGAGCAGTACTTC.

There are many counts of this clonotype. This chain links TRBV5-4 with TRBJ1-1; 7 bases fit TRBD1. CDR1 and CDR2 from the germline V gene are SGHNT and YYREEE (reference sequence). The CDR3 length is 16 residues. Germline trimming cut 4 bases from V and 4 bases from J; bases unmatched to any gene: 13. The CDR3 is CASSPGTDRYGTEAFF. For the CDR3, the DNA is TGTGCCAGCAGCCCCGGGACAGATAGGTATGGCACTGAAGCTTTCTTT.

About this clonotype: Mismatch with germline at one junction end may stem from a read error. The chain is built from TRBV15 and TRBJ2-7; D is unresolved. The germline V gene has CDR1 LNHNV and CDR2 YYDKDF (reference sequence). The CDR3 consists of 14 residues. As DNA, the CDR3 is TGTGCCACCAGCAGGGCTCGTGATCCCTACGAGCTGTACTTC. Protein product: CATSRARDPYELYF.

The chain links TRBV7-2 to TRBJ2-5; D remains unclear. Germline CDR1 and CDR2: SGHTA and FQGNSA. With 4 bases removed from V and 3 bases from J, the gap between germline ends came to 12 bases. The CDR3 is 14 amino acids. For the CDR3, the DNA is TGTGCCAGCAGCTCATGGGTCGAGAAAGAGACCCAGTACTTC. It encodes CASSSWVEKETQYF.

The chain is built from TRBV29-1 and TRBJ2-7, with 10 bases identical to TRBD1. V gave up 1 base and J gave up 3 bases; unmatched junction bases: 6. This CDR3 spans 15 amino acids. The V gene's germline CDR1 is SQVTM and CDR2 ANQGSEA. The CDR3 DNA follows: TGCAGCGTTGAAGGAGGGACAGGGGACCACTACGAGCAGTACTTC. This gives the protein CSVEGGTGDHYEQYF.

This clonotype was counted many times. This chain connects TRBV20-1 to TRBJ2-7; 8 nucleotides match TRBD2. This CDR3 has 14 residues. Germline V gene sequence: CDR1 DFQATT, CDR2 SNEGSKA (reference sequence). The CDR3 region has the DNA TGCAATGCCAATATAGCGGGACGCCTTTACGAGCAGTACTTC. Its translation is CNANIAGRLYEQYF.

About this clonotype itself: A read error may produce the germline difference seen at one junction end. The J gene is TRBJ2-7, the V gene TRBV5-4; 8 nucleotides line up with TRBD2. Per germline, CDR1 SGHNT and CDR2 YYREEE (reference sequence). The CDR3 extends over 15 amino acids. The CDR3 region has the DNA TGCGCCAGCAGCGTGCCGGGACTAGTGGGTGGCGAGCAGTACTTC. Its translation is CASSVPGLVGGEQYF.

This clonotype was detected ten times or more. Since a much larger clone is just one base distant, this may be a read error. The chain couples TRBV19 to TRBJ2-7; D gene ambiguous. The length of the CDR3 is 11 residues. V was clipped by 8 bases and J by 0 bases, with 5 bases between them. Germline V lookup: CDR1 LNHDA, CDR2 SQIVND (reference sequence). CDR3 residues: CASADSYEQYF. The CDR3 DNA reads as TGTGCCAGTGCGGACTCCTACGAGCAGTACTTC.

The V call is TRBV7-2, the J call TRBJ2-3; D call uncertain. The V end lost 3 bases, the J end lost 2 bases, and 12 bases lay between the germline ends. This CDR3 has 15 amino acids. The V gene's germline CDR1 is SGHTA and CDR2 FQGNSA. The CDR3 coding sequence is TGTGCCAGCAGCTTTCGGTCCAGTCTCACAGATACGCAGTATTTT. Translating it yields CASSFRSSLTDTQYF.

The chain uses TRBV10-3 and TRBJ1-1, with D possibly being TRBD1 (5 bases). V was cut by 4 bases and J by 0 bases, with 6 bases left in between. The CDR3 consists of 13 residues. From germline, CDR1 is ENHRY and CDR2 SYGVKD. The CDR3 is CAISVRVNTEAFF. The CDR3 coding sequence is TGTGCCATCAGTGTCAGGGTGAACACTGAAGCTTTCTTT.

The chain is built from TRBV4-3 and TRBJ2-3; TRBD2 is a possible D gene (5 bases). Trimming removed 1 base from V and 4 bases from J, with 9 bases in between. Germline CDR1 LGHNA, CDR2 YSLEER. CDR3 length equals 14 residues. DNA for the CDR3: TGCGCCAGCAGCCAAGTTGCGGGCCCAGATACGCAGTATTTT. Protein product: CASSQVAGPDTQYF.

This clonotype was found many times. V is TRBV5-6 and J is TRBJ1-6; the D gene is possibly TRBD1 (5 bases). This CDR3 has 14 amino acids. V gave up 0 bases and J gave up 10 bases, with 11 bases separating them. The germline CDR1 and CDR2 sequences are SGHDT and YYEEEE. CDR3 in amino acids: CASSLVGGDSPLHF. Written as DNA, the CDR3 is TGTGCCAGCAGCTTGGTGGGGGGAGACTCACCCCTCCACTTT.

This clonotype was seen only a few times. The J gene is TRBJ2-7, the V gene TRBV2; TRBD2 matches 12 bases. The junction had 6 bases not matched to a gene; V was cut back by 6 bases and J by 6 bases. The germline CDR1 and CDR2 sequences are SNHLY and FYNNEI. The CDR3 totals 14 residues. The CDR3 loop reads CASSLLTSGSEQYF. The CDR3 DNA follows: TGTGCCAGCAGCCTCCTGACTAGCGGGAGCGAGCAGTACTTC.

This clonotype was found a few times. This rearrangement joins TRBV28 to TRBJ1-1; 8 bases fit TRBD1. Germline V gene lookup returns CDR1 MDHEN and CDR2 SYDVKM. V dropped 11 bases and J dropped 4; count of bases not matched to a gene: 12. The CDR3 sequence is 14 residues long. The CDR3 coding sequence is TGTGCCGGACAGGGCGCGCCGGGTCGCACTGAAGCTTTCTTT. Translation gives CAGQGAPGRTEAFF. The full variable domain, in which reference TRBV28 and TRBJ1-1 provide the parts outside the CDR3, is DVKVTQSSRYLVKRTGEKVFLECVQDMDHENMFWYRQDPGLGLRLIYFSYDVKMKEKGDIPEGYSVSREKKERFSLILESASTNQTSMYLCAGQGAPGRTEAFFGQGTRLTVV.

The chain links TRBV9 to TRBJ1-6, with D possibly matching TRBD1 (5 bases). Germline CDR1 and CDR2: SGDLS and YYNGEE. This CDR3 has 14 amino acids. The V end lost 4 bases, the J end lost 9 bases, and 14 bases lay between the germline ends. The CDR3 DNA reads as TGTGCCAGCAGCAAGAGGGGTAGTGGTTCACCCCTCCACTTT. It specifies CASSKRGSGSPLHF.

This clonotype was detected ten times or more. The chain has TRBV7-9 and TRBJ2-7; 8 bases line up with TRBD1. J was trimmed by 3 bases and V by 0 bases; bases with no gene match: 4. The germline V gene encodes CDR1 SEHNR and CDR2 FQNEAQ (reference sequence). CDR3 size: 15 residues. The chain's CDR3 is CASSLAAGTGYEQYF. CDR3 DNA: TGTGCCAGCAGCTTAGCGGCAGGGACAGGCTACGAGCAGTACTTC.

A few counts support this clonotype. The chain links TRBV7-6 to TRBJ1-2; 10 bases agree with TRBD1. The germline CDR1 and CDR2 sequences are SGHVS and FNYEAQ. Germline trimming cut 3 bases from V and 12 bases from J; bases unmatched to any gene: 7. The CDR3 extends over 13 amino acids. The CDR3 region has the DNA TGTGCCAGCAGCTTCCGACAGGGGGCTGGAAACACCTTC. This encodes CASSFRQGAGNTF.